The 16 T cell receptor beta chains listed next were all sequenced from one sample in a study of shared clonotypes between healthy human individuals. Produced via immunoSEQ multiplex PCR; TCRdb's table is partial and in-frame only. The table shows around 1.5 million clones, with around 98% occurring only once. Material for sequencing was naive CD4+ T cells sorted from blood. Subset in this sample: CD45RA+ positively selected. The receptors shown here come from a man aged 30-40 years in good health.

About this clone itself: Other DNA sequences in this sample translate to the same CDR3. The rearrangement uses TRBV7-2 and TRBJ1-2; D uncertain. V was trimmed by 5 bases and J by 4 bases, leaving 11 bases between them. CDR1 is SGHTA and CDR2 is FQGNSA in the germline V gene. The CDR3 has 13 amino acids. CDR3 in amino acids: CASSVGGTYGYTF. The CDR3 nucleotides are TGTGCCAGCAGCGTGGGTGGCACCTATGGCTACACCTTC.

This chain connects TRBV5-1 to TRBJ2-2; D is perhaps TRBD1 (6 bases). In germline, CDR1 is SGHRS, CDR2 YFSETQ. V lost 0 bases, J lost 6 bases, and 12 bases lay in between. There are 15 residues in the CDR3. The CDR3 here is CASSLEAGAAGELFF. DNA of the CDR3: TGCGCCAGCAGCTTGGAGGCAGGGGCGGCCGGGGAGCTGTTTTTT.

The chain links TRBV30 to TRBJ1-3; no clear D. The V and J ends lost 5 bases and 0 bases respectively, with 17 bases between them. CDR1 is GTSNPN, CDR2 SVGIG, per germline (reference sequence). The CDR3 covers 16 residues. CDR3 sequence reads: CAWAQGRSFSGNTIYF. Here the CDR3 DNA reads TGTGCCTGGGCCCAAGGACGGAGCTTCTCTGGAAACACCATATATTTT.

This sequence joins TRBV5-1 and TRBJ2-1; 7 bases fit TRBD1. The trim removed 4 bases at V and 7 bases at J, leaving 5 bases unmatched. In germline, CDR1 is SGHRS, CDR2 YFSETQ. The CDR3 runs 13 residues. This chain's CDR3 is CASSRTGRNEQFF. CDR3 coding DNA: TGCGCCAGCAGCCGGACAGGCAGAAATGAGCAGTTCTTC.

The rearrangement uses TRBV27 and TRBJ2-3, with D perhaps matching TRBD2 (6 bases). V lost 5 bases, J lost 2 bases, and 14 bases lay in between. CDR3 size: 15 residues. The germline V gene encodes CDR1 MNHEY and CDR2 SMNVEV (reference sequence). CDR3 loop: CASSPQRADTDTQYF. CDR3 DNA: TGTGCCAGCAGTCCACAGCGGGCTGACACAGATACGCAGTATTTT.

This chain joins TRBV28 and TRBJ1-1; 7 nucleotides line up with TRBD1. CDR1 is MDHEN and CDR2 is SYDVKM in the germline V gene. The V segment lost 5 bases and the J segment 3 bases; nucleotides outside the gene matches: 9. The CDR3 consists of 15 residues. The CDR3 nucleotides read TGTGCCAGCAGTCCGCCGGACAGGAGTGACACTGAAGCTTTCTTT. As protein: CASSPPDRSDTEAFF.

This clone has only a few counts. This chain links TRBV6-5 with TRBJ1-2; TRBD1 is a possible D gene (5 bases). Germline CDR1 reads MNHEY; CDR2 reads SVGAGI. The V end lost 3 bases, the J end lost 8 bases, and 16 bases lay between the germline ends. The CDR3 has 14 residues. CDR3 sequence: CASSYGGPFTGYTF. CDR3 DNA: TGTGCCAGCAGTTATGGGGGTCCCTTTACAGGCTACACCTTC.

J is TRBJ1-2 and V is TRBV7-3; TRBD1 agrees at 10 bases. Germline loops: CDR1 SGHTA, CDR2 FQGTGA. The CDR3 contains 17 residues. J was trimmed by 6 bases and V by 3 bases; bases with no gene match: 13. CDR3: CASSFEGTGAPLDGYTF. CDR3 DNA: TGTGCCAGCAGCTTCGAAGGGACAGGGGCACCCCTCGATGGCTACACCTTC. The full variable domain, with the rest looked up from reference TRBV7-3 and TRBJ1-2, is GAGVSQTPSNKVTEKGKYVELRCDPISGHTALYWYRQSLGQGPEFLIYFQGTGAADDSGLPNDRFFAVRPEGSVSTLKIQRTERGDSAVYLCASSFEGTGAPLDGYTFGSGTRLTVV.

This clone occurred once. The genes are TRBV4-3 and TRBJ1-1, with D possibly TRBD1 on 5 matching bases. The CDR3 is 14 amino acids. Trimming took off 0 bases at V and 11 bases at J, with 16 bases between the two ends. Germline V gene data show CDR1 as LGHNA and CDR2 as YSLEER. CDR3 nucleotides: TGCGCCAGCAGCCAAGATCATGCGGGGGAGGGGGCTTTCTTT. This sequence encodes CASSQDHAGEGAFF.

In the case of this clone: At one boundary the junction diverges from the germline segment, which might be a read error. V usage is TRBV7-7 and J usage is TRBJ2-7; D possibly corresponds to TRBD1 (6 bases). The CDR3 is 13 amino acids. Germline assignment: CDR1 SSHAT and CDR2 FNYEAQ (reference sequence). The CDR3 sequence: CASSYRAGYEQYF. Written as DNA, the CDR3 is TGTGCTAGCAGCTACAGGGCCGGCTACGAGCAGTACTTC. Full variable domain (remainder filled in from reference TRBV7-7 and TRBJ2-7): GAGVSQSPRYKVTKRGQDVTLRCDPISSHATLYWYQQALGQGPEFLTYFNYEAQPDKSGLPSDRFSAERPEGSISTLTIQRTEQRDSAMYRCASSYRAGYEQYFGPGTRLTVT.

The J gene is TRBJ2-2, the V gene TRBV7-3; D is ambiguous. The CDR3 covers 13 residues. Trimming stripped 1 base from V and 4 bases from J, with 4 bases between. Looked up from germline, CDR1 is SGHTA and CDR2 is FQGTGA. CDR3 in DNA: TGTGCCAGCAGCTTAATGGGCACCGGGGAGCTGTTTTTT. It yields the protein CASSLMGTGELFF.

The chain links TRBV10-3 to TRBJ2-5; D gene unclear. Germline-derived CDR1 and CDR2 are ENHRY and SYGVKD. Trimming removed 3 bases from V and 6 bases from J, with 11 bases in between. The CDR3 consists of 13 residues. CDR3 in amino acids: CAISEGLLQTQYF. CDR3 nucleotides: TGTGCCATCAGTGAAGGGTTACTCCAGACCCAGTACTTC.

The chain links TRBV9 to TRBJ2-1; D possibly corresponds to TRBD2 (6 bases). The ends were cut back, 0 bases at V and 5 bases at J, with 24 bases in the middle. CDR3 length: 19 residues. Looked up from germline, CDR1 is SGDLS and CDR2 is YYNGEE. The CDR3 nucleotides read TGTGCCAGCAGCGTAGGCCCATCTCTAGGCTCTAGCGCCCACAATGAGCAGTTCTTC. It translates to CASSVGPSLGSSAHNEQFF.

Written as DNA, the CDR3 is TGTGCCAGCAGTCCACAGGGAAACAATCAGCCCCAGCATTTT. Its translation is CASSPQGNNQPQHF. The chain combines TRBV28 with TRBJ1-5; D might be TRBD1 (6 bases). Germline V CDR1 and CDR2: MDHEN, SYDVKM. This CDR3 is built from 14 residues. V gave up 5 bases and J gave up 3 bases, with 11 bases separating them.

The rearrangement uses TRBV27 and TRBJ2-2; tentative D call: TRBD2 (5 bases). Germline V gene lookup returns CDR1 MNHEY and CDR2 SMNVEV (reference sequence). The V end was cut by 1 base, the J end by 3 bases, with 12 bases between. The CDR3 length is 16 residues. CDR3 sequence (DNA): TGTGCCAGCAGTTTATTAGGTGGGAGATACACCGGGGAGCTGTTTTTT. It specifies CASSLLGGRYTGELFF.

The V and J genes are TRBV21-1 and TRBJ2-1; the table's D call TRBD2 went unverified against the DNA. TRBV21-1 is shown as a pseudogene. The CDR3 has 16 residues. Here the CDR3 DNA reads TGTGCCAGCAGCAGAGCGGTGAGAATTACCTACAATGAGCAGTTCTTC. The encoded protein is CASSRAVRITYNEQFF.